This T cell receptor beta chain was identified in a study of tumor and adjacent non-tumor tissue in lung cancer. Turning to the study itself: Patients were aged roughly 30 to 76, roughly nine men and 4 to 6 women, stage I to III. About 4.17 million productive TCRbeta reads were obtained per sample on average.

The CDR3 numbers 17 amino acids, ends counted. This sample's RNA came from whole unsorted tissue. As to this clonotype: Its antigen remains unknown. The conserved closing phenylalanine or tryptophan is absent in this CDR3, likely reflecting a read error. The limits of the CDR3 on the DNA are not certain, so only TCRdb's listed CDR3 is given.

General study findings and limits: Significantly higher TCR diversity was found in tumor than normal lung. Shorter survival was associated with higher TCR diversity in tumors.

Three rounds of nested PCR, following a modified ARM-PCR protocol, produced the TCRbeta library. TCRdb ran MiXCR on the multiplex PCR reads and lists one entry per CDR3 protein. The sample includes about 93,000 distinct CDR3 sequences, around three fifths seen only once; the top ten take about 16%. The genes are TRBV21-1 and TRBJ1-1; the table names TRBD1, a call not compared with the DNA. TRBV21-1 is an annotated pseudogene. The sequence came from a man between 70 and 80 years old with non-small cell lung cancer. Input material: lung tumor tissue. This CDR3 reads CASSTRPWTGLNTEAFC.